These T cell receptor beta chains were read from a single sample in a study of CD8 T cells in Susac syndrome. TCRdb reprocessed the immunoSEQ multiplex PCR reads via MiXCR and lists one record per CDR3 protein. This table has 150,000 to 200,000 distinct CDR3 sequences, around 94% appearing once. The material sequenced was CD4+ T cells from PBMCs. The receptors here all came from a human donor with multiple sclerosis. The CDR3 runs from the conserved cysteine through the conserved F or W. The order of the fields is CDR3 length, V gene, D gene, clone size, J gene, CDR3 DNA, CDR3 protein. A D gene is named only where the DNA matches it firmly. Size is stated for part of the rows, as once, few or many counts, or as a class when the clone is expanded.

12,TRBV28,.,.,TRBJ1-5,TGTGCCAGCAGTTTAAAACCTCCTCAACAGCATTTT,CASSLKPPQQHF
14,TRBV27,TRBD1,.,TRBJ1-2,TGTGCCAGCAGTGGACAGGGCGAAGGCTATGGCTACACCTTC,CASSGQGEGYGYTF
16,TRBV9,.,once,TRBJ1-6,TGTGCCAGCAGCGTAGAGTCGAGCTCCTATAATTCACCCCTCCACTTT,CASSVESSSYNSPLHF
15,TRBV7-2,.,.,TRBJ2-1,TGTGCCAGCAGCTTAGCGGGGGCCCTTTACAATGAGCAGTTCTTC,CASSLAGALYNEQFF
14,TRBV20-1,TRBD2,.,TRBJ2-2,TGCAGTGTTGCTAGCGGGAGGGGCACCGGGGAGCTGTTTTTT,CSVASGRGTGELFF
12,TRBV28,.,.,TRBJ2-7,TGTGCCAGCAGCTACAACAGGGAAAGTTTTTACTTC,CASSYNRESFYF
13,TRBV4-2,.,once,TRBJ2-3,TGTGCCAGCAGCCCTCACCCGAGAGATACGCAGTATTTT,CASSPHPRDTQYF
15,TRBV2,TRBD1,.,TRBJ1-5,TGTGCCAGCAGGACGGGACAGGGGCCTAATCAGCCCCAGCATTTT,CASRTGQGPNQPQHF
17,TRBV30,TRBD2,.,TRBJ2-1,TGTGCCTGGACCCGACTAGCGGGAGCCCCCCGTACCTGGGAGCAGTTCTTC,CAWTRLAGAPRTWEQFF
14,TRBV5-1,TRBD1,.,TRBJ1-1,TGCGCCAGCAGACAACAGGGGGCTATGCCTGAAGCTTTCTTT,CASRQQGAMPEAFF
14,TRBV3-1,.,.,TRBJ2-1,TGTGCCAGCAGCCAAGGGGTACTAATCGATGAGCAGTTCTTC,CASSQGVLIDEQFF
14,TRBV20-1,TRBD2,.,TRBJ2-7,TGCAGTGCTAGGGTCCCAGCGGGACCCTACGAGCAGTACTTC,CSARVPAGPYEQYF
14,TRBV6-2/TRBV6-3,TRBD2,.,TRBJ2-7,TGTGCCAGCAGTCCTCAAAGCGGGGCAAGCGAGCAGTACTTC,CASSPQSGASEQYF
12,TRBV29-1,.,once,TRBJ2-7,TGCAGCGTTGTAGAGGACTCCTACGAGCAGTACTTC,CSVVEDSYEQYF
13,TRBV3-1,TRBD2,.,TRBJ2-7,TGTGCCAGCAGCCAAGGTTTGGGGCGGGAGTCGTACTTC,CASSQGLGRESYF
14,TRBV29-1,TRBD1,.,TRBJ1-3,TGCAGCGCCGGCGAGACAGGGCCTGGAAACACCATATATTTT,CSAGETGPGNTIYF
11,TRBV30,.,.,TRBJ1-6,TGTGCCTGGAGTTCCCCCTCTCCCCTCCACTTT,CAWSSPSPLHF
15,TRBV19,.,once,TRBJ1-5,TGTGCCAGTAGTATATTTGAGACGGTGAATCAGCCCCAGCATTTT,CASSIFETVNQPQHF
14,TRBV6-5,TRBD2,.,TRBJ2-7,TGTGCCAGCAGTTACTCGGGACTAATCCCAGAGCAGTACTTC,CASSYSGLIPEQYF
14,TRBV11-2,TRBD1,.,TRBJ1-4,TGTGCCAGCAGCCCTTCGGGACAGGGAGAAAAACTGTTTTTT,CASSPSGQGEKLFF